The 25 T cell receptor beta chains below were found in one sample sequenced in a study of blood T cell repertoires in COVID-19. Here immunoSEQ multiplex PCR was the method, and the copy in TCRdb shows in-frame clones only, minus some. This table holds fewer than 200,000 clones, around 88% found once. The material sequenced was peripheral blood. The receptors were sampled from a woman in her sixties or seventies who had recovered from COVID-19.

The chain recombines TRBV11-2 with TRBJ2-3; the D gene is possibly TRBD2 (6 bases). CDR1 is SGHAT, CDR2 FQNNGV, per germline. V was trimmed by 3 bases and J by 5 bases, leaving 12 bases between them. The CDR3 totals 14 residues. The CDR3 sequence is CASSFTGVVDTQYF. CDR3 coding DNA: TGTGCCAGCAGCTTTACGGGAGTGGTAGATACGCAGTATTTT.

This clone was observed a few times. The chain carries TRBV10-1 and TRBJ1-6; the match to TRBD1 covers 12 bases. Germline CDR1 reads WNHNN; CDR2 reads SYGVQD (reference sequence). This CDR3 has 16 residues. V shed 5 bases and J 5 bases; nucleotides not matched to a gene: 4. The CDR3: CASSHRDRGHNSPLHF. CDR3 coding DNA: TGCGCCAGCAGTCACCGGGACAGGGGGCATAATTCACCCCTCCACTTT.

The gene calls are TRBV2 and TRBJ2-1; TRBD2 matches at 7 bases. V shed 7 bases and J 2 bases; nucleotides not matched to a gene: 2. CDR1 is SNHLY, CDR2 FYNNEI, per germline. This CDR3 region has 13 residues. The CDR3 reads CASIREAYNEQFF. The CDR3 nucleotides are TGTGCCAGCATCCGGGAGGCCTACAATGAGCAGTTCTTC.

This chain uses TRBV2 with TRBJ1-5, with 8 bases that match TRBD1. CDR1 and CDR2 from the germline V gene are SNHLY and FYNNEI. This CDR3 contains 13 residues. The V gene end was trimmed by 7 bases and the J gene end by 6 bases; junction bases not matched to a gene: 5. Here the CDR3 reads CASTGQGTQPQHF. The CDR3 nucleotides read TGTGCCAGCACCGGACAGGGAACTCAGCCCCAGCATTTT.

The chain joins TRBV10-3 to TRBJ1-4; possibly TRBD1 for D (6 bases). This CDR3 has 14 amino acids. V shed 6 bases and J shed 1 base, with 9 bases lying between them. Germline V CDR1 and CDR2: ENHRY, SYGVKD. The CDR3 protein is CAIRDSGTNEKLFF. For the CDR3, the DNA is TGTGCCATCAGGGACAGTGGAACTAATGAAAAACTGTTTTTT.

The rearrangement joins TRBV15 to TRBJ1-1, with D uncertain. Germline V lookup: CDR1 LNHNV, CDR2 YYDKDF (reference sequence). The V gene lost 0 bases and the J gene lost 4 bases, with 9 bases spanning the gap. This CDR3 has 14 residues. CDR3 protein: CATSREPHSTEAFF. Written as DNA, the CDR3 is TGTGCCACCAGCAGAGAACCCCATAGCACTGAAGCTTTCTTT.

The gene calls are TRBV5-5 and TRBJ2-5, with a possible D match to TRBD2 (5 bases). Germline V gene lookup returns CDR1 SGHKS and CDR2 YYEKEE (reference sequence). Trimming stripped 4 bases from V and 1 base from J, with 11 bases between. The CDR3 contains 14 residues. Here the CDR3 DNA reads TGTGCCAGCAGCCGGGCGGGCCTCCAAGAGACCCAGTACTTC. This codes for CASSRAGLQETQYF.

The chain combines TRBV18 with TRBJ2-6, with D unclear. Per germline, CDR1 KGHSH and CDR2 LQKENI. This CDR3 is 17 amino acids long. V was shortened by 1 base and J by 0 bases, with 10 bases between the two germline ends. Here the CDR3 DNA reads TGTGCCAGCTCACCACGGTCAGGCAACTCTGGGGCCAACGTCCTGACTTTC. It specifies CASSPRSGNSGANVLTF.

CDR3 loop: CASSPPGLTGWGEQFF. The CDR3 nucleotides read TGTGCCAGCAGCCCACCGGGACTAACGGGGTGGGGTGAGCAGTTCTTC. The chain carries TRBV28 and TRBJ2-1, with 7 positions matching TRBD2. CDR3 size: 16 residues. The germline V gene encodes CDR1 MDHEN and CDR2 SYDVKM. V was clipped by 6 bases and J by 9 bases; unmatched bases: 17.

The chain has TRBV5-1 and TRBJ2-1; D is perhaps TRBD2 (6 bases). CDR1 is SGHRS, CDR2 YFSETQ, per germline. V was pared by 3 bases and J by 0 bases, with 16 bases between. This CDR3 comprises 17 residues. The CDR3 loop is CASSWRDGMSSYNEQFF. Here the CDR3 DNA reads TGCGCCAGCAGCTGGAGGGACGGGATGAGCTCCTACAATGAGCAGTTCTTC.

This clone showed up just once. The rearrangement joins TRBV6-5 to TRBJ1-2, with a possible D match to TRBD1 (5 bases). The CDR3 contains 14 residues. The V end was cut by 6 bases, the J end by 2 bases, with 13 bases between. Germline loops: CDR1 MNHEY, CDR2 SVGAGI. DNA for the CDR3: TGTGCCAGCAGGCGGACCTCAGGGAACTATGGCTACACCTTC. Encoded protein: CASRRTSGNYGYTF.

This rearrangement joins TRBV27 to TRBJ2-7; the D gene is possibly TRBD2 (6 bases). Germline loops: CDR1 MNHEY, CDR2 SMNVEV (reference sequence). With 5 bases removed from V and 5 bases from J, the gap between germline ends came to 16 bases. The CDR3 runs 14 residues. The CDR3 here is CASSPGWGVHEQYF. The CDR3 DNA follows: TGTGCCAGCAGTCCCGGATGGGGGGTGCACGAGCAGTACTTC.

This rearrangement joins TRBV15 to TRBJ2-2, with 7 positions matching TRBD2. J was trimmed by 7 bases and V by 0 bases; bases with no gene match: 11. The germline V gene has CDR1 LNHNV and CDR2 YYDKDF (reference sequence). The CDR3 extends over 17 amino acids. The CDR3: CATSRDRGGRDGGELFF. Written as DNA, the CDR3 is TGTGCCACCAGCAGAGATCGGGGAGGGAGAGATGGCGGGGAGCTGTTTTTT. The full variable domain, rest sourced from reference TRBV15 and TRBJ2-2, is DAMVIQNPRYQVTQFGKPVTLSCSQTLNHNVMYWYQQKSSQAPKLLFHYYDKDFNNEADTPDNFQSRRPNTSFCFLDIRSPGLGDTAMYLCATSRDRGGRDGGELFFGEGSRLTVL.

V and J are TRBV19 and TRBJ1-1; D call uncertain. Germline V gene sequence: CDR1 LNHDA, CDR2 SQIVND (reference sequence). V dropped 3 bases and J dropped 4 bases, with 12 bases sitting between them. The CDR3 consists of 14 residues. The CDR3 sequence is CASSIEGFGTEAFF. For the CDR3, the DNA is TGTGCCAGTAGTATCGAGGGTTTTGGCACTGAAGCTTTCTTT.

This sequence joins TRBV28 and TRBJ1-5; no reliable D call. Germline loops: CDR1 MDHEN, CDR2 SYDVKM. The germline V and J ends were trimmed by 10 bases and 6 bases, with 4 bases remaining between them. This CDR3 is 9 amino acids long. The chain's CDR3 is CAIGQPQHF. The CDR3 DNA sequence: TGTGCCATCGGTCAGCCCCAGCATTTT.

The gene calls are TRBV6-2 or TRBV6-3 and TRBJ1-1; weak D call: TRBD1 (5 bases). CDR3 length equals 15 residues. CDR1 and CDR2 (germline): MNHEY, SVGEGT. With 5 bases removed from V and 5 bases from J, the gap between germline ends came to 18 bases. The DNA for the CDR3 is TGTGCCAGCAGTCCCGGCGGGGGGATGGGGACTGAAGCTTTCTTT. As protein: CASSPGGGMGTEAFF.

The chain has TRBV7-2 and TRBJ2-5; TRBD1 aligns across 8 bases. CDR3 length: 15 amino acids. Germline CDR1 SGHTA, CDR2 FQGNSA. Trimming cost V 5 bases and J 0 bases; bases outside gene matches: 5. The CDR3 bases are TGTGCCAGCAGCCCAAGGACAGGGTACCAAGAGACCCAGTACTTC. Protein product: CASSPRTGYQETQYF. Looking up the rest from reference TRBV7-2 and TRBJ2-5 gives the full variable domain: GAGVSQSPSNKVTEKGKDVELRCDPISGHTALYWYRQSLGQGLEFLIYFQGNSAPDKSGLPSDRFSAERTGGSVSTLTIQRTQQEDSAVYLCASSPRTGYQETQYFGPGTRLLVL.

This clone occurred many times. The chain links TRBV27 to TRBJ2-2, with D tentatively TRBD2 (5 bases). Germline-derived CDR1 and CDR2 are MNHEY and SMNVEV (reference sequence). There are 16 residues in the CDR3. Deletions cut 0 bases from V and 6 bases from J, with 14 bases between. CDR3 bases: TGTGCCAGCAGTTTATCGGCTAGCTGGGTCGCCGGGGAGCTGTTTTTT. This codes for CASSLSASWVAGELFF.

The chain is built from TRBV11-3 and TRBJ1-1; 7 nucleotides match TRBD1. V shed 5 bases, J shed 1 base, and the junction held 10 bases outside the gene matches. The CDR3 sequence is 16 residues long. Per the germline V gene, CDR1 is SGHNT and CDR2 is YENEEA. The CDR3 region is CASSLGVGTANTEAFF. The CDR3 DNA sequence: TGTGCCAGCAGCCTAGGGGTGGGGACAGCGAACACTGAAGCTTTCTTT. Full variable domain (missing parts from reference TRBV11-3 and TRBJ1-1): EAGVVQSPRYKIIEKKQPVAFWCNPISGHNTLYWYLQNLGQGPELLIRYENEEAVDDSQLPKDRFSAERLKGVDSTLKIQPAELGDSAVYLCASSLGVGTANTEAFFGQGTRLTVV.

V is TRBV7-2 and J is TRBJ2-2; 8 nucleotides match TRBD2. The CDR3 runs 15 residues. The trim removed 0 bases at V and 6 bases at J, leaving 3 bases unmatched. Germline assignment: CDR1 SGHTA and CDR2 FQGNSA. The CDR3 nucleotides are TGTGCCAGCAGCTTAGCCTATAGCGGGGCCGGGGAGCTGTTTTTT. Encoded protein: CASSLAYSGAGELFF.

This clone was seen more than once but under ten times. The J gene is TRBJ1-1, the V gene TRBV4-2; TRBD1 matches at 7 bases. Losses at the gene ends were 1 base for V and 4 bases for J; bases not matched to a gene: 6. The CDR3 consists of 15 residues. Germline V gene lookup returns CDR1 LGHNA and CDR2 YNFKEQ. DNA of the CDR3: TGTGCCAGCAGCCAAGTTGGGCAGGGGGGCACTGAAGCTTTCTTT. Protein product: CASSQVGQGGTEAFF.

The J gene is TRBJ1-5, the V gene TRBV24-1, with D unclear. Trimming removed 2 bases from V and 4 bases from J, with 11 bases in between. There are 15 residues in the CDR3. The V gene's germline CDR1 is KGHDR and CDR2 SFDVKD. CDR3 in DNA: TGTGCCACCAGTGATTCCGGCGTGCGGAATCAGCCCCAGCATTTT. Translating gives CATSDSGVRNQPQHF.

This clone has a single count. V usage is TRBV6-4 and J usage is TRBJ1-1, with 7 bases fitting TRBD1. The CDR3 sequence is 15 residues long. The germline gives CDR1 MRHNA, CDR2 SNTAGT. V lost 3 bases, J lost 1 base, and 5 bases stayed unmatched. For the CDR3, the DNA is TGTGCCAGCAGTGAGGGGACAGCCTCGAACACTGAAGCTTTCTTT. It encodes CASSEGTASNTEAFF.

In this sample, this clone turned up a few times. The rearrangement joins TRBV30 to TRBJ1-5; D might be TRBD1 (5 bases). The CDR3 is 13 amino acids. Germline values: CDR1 GTSNPN, CDR2 SVGIG (reference sequence). V was pared by 5 bases and J by 0 bases, with 8 bases between. CDR3 sequence reads: CAWGRDSNQPQHF. The CDR3 DNA reads TGTGCCTGGGGCAGGGATAGCAATCAGCCCCAGCATTTT.

This clone has only one observation. The chain employs TRBV6-2 or TRBV6-3 and TRBJ2-1; 11 bases align to TRBD2. Germline lookup yields CDR1 MNHEY and CDR2 SVGEGT. Trimming took 2 bases from V and 12 from J; bases not matched to a gene: 12. The CDR3 is 16 residues long. The CDR3 loop reads CASSYAGASGGPWQFF. DNA for the CDR3: TGTGCCAGCAGTTACGCTGGGGCTAGCGGGGGGCCGTGGCAGTTCTTC.